The T cell receptor beta chain under discussion was sequenced for a study of T cell responses to AZD1222 COVID-19 vaccine. Study details: Recipients boosted at about 4 weeks or about 12 weeks are pooled. Findings of the study overall: Targets within unmutated variant regions were reportedly found for nearly half of spike-specific TCRs.

Repertoires were generated with immunoSEQ multiplex PCR, while TCRdb's copy carries only in-frame clones and drops some. The table has about 160,000 clones, almost 90% seen once; the top ten hold approximately 5.7%. This clone was seen just once. Its antigen is as yet unknown. One junction end disagrees with the germline gene, perhaps due to a read error. The germline CDR1 and CDR2 sequences are SSHAT and FNYEAQ (reference sequence). This CDR3 has 13 amino acids. The genes are TRBV7-7 and TRBJ2-3; D perhaps matches TRBD2 (6 bases). Source: peripheral blood, taken on day 0 of AZD1222 vaccination. This receptor was taken from an adult in good health. CDR3 sequence: CASSRGEADTQYF. The CDR3 DNA reads TGTGCTAGCAGCCGAGGGGAGGCAGATACGCAGTATTTT. Looking up the rest from reference TRBV7-7 and TRBJ2-3 gives the full variable domain: GAGVSQSPRYKVTKRGQDVTLRCDPISSHATLYWYQQALGQGPEFLTYFNYEAQPDKSGLPSDRFSAERPEGSISTLTIQRTEQRDSAMYRCASSRGEADTQYFGPGTRLTVL.